These 7 T cell receptor beta chains came from one sample sequenced in a study of blood T cell repertoires in COVID-19. Using immunoSEQ multiplex PCR, the repertoire was profiled, and TCRdb retains in-frame clones only, with some absent. Of some 120,000 clones listed, about 80% are singletons. The sequencing sample was made of peripheral blood. These receptors were taken from a man between 65 and 85 years old with active or convalescent COVID-19.

This chain joins TRBV6-2 or TRBV6-3 and TRBJ2-5; 10 nucleotides line up with TRBD1. The germline CDR1 and CDR2 sequences are MNHEY and SVGEGT. The length of the CDR3 is 17 residues. With 6 bases clipped from V and 4 bases from J, the junction kept 14 bases outside the gene matches. CDR3 nucleotide sequence: TGTGCCAGCAGCCCTGGAAGAACTGGACAGGGGGGAGAGACCCAGTACTTC. Translated: CASSPGRTGQGGETQYF.

This chain connects TRBV6-5 to TRBJ1-3; 9 bases line up with TRBD1. Germline V gene sequence: CDR1 MNHEY, CDR2 SVGAGI. V lost 6 bases to trimming and J lost 4 bases; unmatched junction nucleotides: 7. The CDR3 spans 15 residues. The CDR3 loop is CASSRGTGTGNTIYF. The CDR3 DNA reads as TGTGCCAGCAGCCGCGGGACAGGGACAGGAAACACCATATATTTT.

The rearrangement links TRBV3-1 (or the pseudogene TRBV3-2) to TRBJ1-2; the D gene is possibly TRBD1 (5 bases). Germline lookup yields CDR1 LGHDT and CDR2 YNNKEL (reference sequence). Trimming took 0 bases from V and 7 from J, leaving 6 bases between them. The CDR3 has 12 residues. The CDR3 DNA sequence: TGTGCCAGCAGCCAAGAAAGGGGTGGCTACACCTTC. Encoded protein: CASSQERGGYTF.

The DNA for the CDR3 is TGTGCCAGCGGAGGGCCAGAACTGAACACTGAAGCTTTCTTT. Amino acid sequence: CASGGPELNTEAFF. The chain recombines TRBV3-1 (or the pseudogene TRBV3-2) with TRBJ1-1; D unresolved. V lost 8 bases and J lost 0, with 13 bases in between. Germline values: CDR1 LGHDT, CDR2 YNNKEL (reference sequence). CDR3 length: 14 amino acids.

The chain joins TRBV10-2 to TRBJ2-3; D is possibly TRBD2 (5 bases). Germline V CDR1 and CDR2: WSHSY, SAAADI. This CDR3 comprises 15 residues. V lost 0 bases and J lost 2, with 9 bases in between. The CDR3 coding sequence is TGCGCCAGCAGTGAGTCTAGCGTACCCACAGATACGCAGTATTTT. Translating it yields CASSESSVPTDTQYF.

The rearrangement links TRBV7-2 to TRBJ1-1; 8 bases map to TRBD1. V dropped 1 base and J dropped 6; count of bases not matched to a gene: 1. The CDR3 contains 13 residues. Looked up from germline, CDR1 is SGHTA and CDR2 is FQGNSA. The CDR3 region has the DNA TGTGCCAGCAGCTTAGTCAGGGGGCCTGAAGCTTTCTTT. The encoded protein is CASSLVRGPEAFF. Full variable domain (remainder filled in from reference TRBV7-2 and TRBJ1-1): GAGVSQSPSNKVTEKGKDVELRCDPISGHTALYWYRQSLGQGLEFLIYFQGNSAPDKSGLPSDRFSAERTGGSVSTLTIQRTQQEDSAVYLCASSLVRGPEAFFGQGTRLTVV.

This clone was observed a single time. This chain connects TRBV12-3 or TRBV12-4 to TRBJ1-6, with a possible D match to TRBD1 (5 bases). This CDR3 has 13 residues. Trimming took off 6 bases at V and 10 bases at J, with 13 bases between the two ends. DNA of the CDR3: TGTGCCAGCAGCGCAGGGCCAAGGTCACCCCTCCACTTT. It is translated as CASSAGPRSPLHF.